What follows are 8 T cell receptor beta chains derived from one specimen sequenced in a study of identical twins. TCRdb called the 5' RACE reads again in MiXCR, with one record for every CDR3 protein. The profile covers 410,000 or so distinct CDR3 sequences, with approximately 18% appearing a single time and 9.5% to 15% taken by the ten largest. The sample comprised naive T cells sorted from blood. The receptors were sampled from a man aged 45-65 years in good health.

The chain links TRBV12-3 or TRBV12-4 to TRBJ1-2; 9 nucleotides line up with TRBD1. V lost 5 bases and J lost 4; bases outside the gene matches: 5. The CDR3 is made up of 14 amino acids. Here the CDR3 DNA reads TGTGCCAGCAGTACGACAGGGGGTCCCTATGGCTACACCTTC. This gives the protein CASSTTGGPYGYTF.

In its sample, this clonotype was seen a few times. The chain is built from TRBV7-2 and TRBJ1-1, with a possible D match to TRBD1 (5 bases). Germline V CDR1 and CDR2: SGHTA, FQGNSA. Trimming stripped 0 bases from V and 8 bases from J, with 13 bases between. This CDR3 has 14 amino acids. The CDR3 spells CASSLATGTREAFF. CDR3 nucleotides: TGTGCCAGCAGCTTAGCTACAGGAACTCGGGAAGCTTTCTTT.

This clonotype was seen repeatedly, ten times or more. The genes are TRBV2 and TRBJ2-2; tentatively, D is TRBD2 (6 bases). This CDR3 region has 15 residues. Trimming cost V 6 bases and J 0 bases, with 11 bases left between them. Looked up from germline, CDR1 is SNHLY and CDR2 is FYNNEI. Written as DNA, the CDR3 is TGTGCCAGCAGACGGGAGAGTTCGAACACCGGGGAGCTGTTTTTT. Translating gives CASRRESSNTGELFF.

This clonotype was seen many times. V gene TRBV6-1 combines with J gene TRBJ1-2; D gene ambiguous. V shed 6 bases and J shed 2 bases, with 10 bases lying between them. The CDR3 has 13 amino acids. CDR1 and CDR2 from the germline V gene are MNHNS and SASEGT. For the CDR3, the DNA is TGTGCCAGCAGGCTGGACGGGAACTATGGCTACACCTTC. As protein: CASRLDGNYGYTF.

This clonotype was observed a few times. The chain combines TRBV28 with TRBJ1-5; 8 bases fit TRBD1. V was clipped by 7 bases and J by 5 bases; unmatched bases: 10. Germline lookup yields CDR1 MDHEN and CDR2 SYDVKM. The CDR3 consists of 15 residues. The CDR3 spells CASTQGDRGHQPQHF. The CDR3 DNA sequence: TGTGCCAGCACCCAAGGAGACAGGGGCCATCAGCCCCAGCATTTT.

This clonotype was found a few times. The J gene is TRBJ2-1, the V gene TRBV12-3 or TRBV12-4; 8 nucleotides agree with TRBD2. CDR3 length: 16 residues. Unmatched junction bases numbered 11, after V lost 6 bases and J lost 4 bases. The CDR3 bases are TGTGCCAGCAGCCGAGCGGGAGACCCAAGATACAATGAGCAGTTCTTC. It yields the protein CASSRAGDPRYNEQFF.

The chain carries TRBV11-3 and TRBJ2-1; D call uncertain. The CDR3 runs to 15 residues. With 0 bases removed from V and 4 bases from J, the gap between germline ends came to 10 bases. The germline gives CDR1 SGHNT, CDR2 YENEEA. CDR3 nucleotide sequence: TGTGCCAGCAGCTTAGAATCACCTGGATACAATGAGCAGTTCTTC. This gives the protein CASSLESPGYNEQFF.

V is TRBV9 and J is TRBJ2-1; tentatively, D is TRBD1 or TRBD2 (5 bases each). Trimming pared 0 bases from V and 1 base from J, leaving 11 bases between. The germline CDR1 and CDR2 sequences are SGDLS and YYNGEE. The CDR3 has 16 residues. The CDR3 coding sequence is TGTGCCAGCAGCGTAGCGGGACGGAGGTCCTACAATGAGCAGTTCTTC. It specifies CASSVAGRRSYNEQFF.